This T cell receptor beta chain emerged from a study of blood T cell repertoires in COVID-19. Study-wide background: From the United States, Italy and Spain came samples of acute and convalescent COVID-19. PBMCs, B-cell-depleted T cells, or T cells provided the cDNA or gDNA that made up the material.

The protocol was immunoSEQ multiplex PCR, while the TCRdb copy is restricted to in-frame clones and leaves out a portion. The table includes around 140,000 clones, 65% to 85% detected once. V was cut by 5 bases and J by 0 bases, with 14 bases left in between. Germline lookup yields CDR1 SGHTA and CDR2 FQGNSA. The CDR3 sequence is 17 residues long. The chain is built from TRBV7-2 and TRBJ2-6, with TRBD2 as a possible D gene (6 bases). The sequence was obtained from a woman in her sixties with acute or convalescent COVID-19. The sequenced sample was peripheral blood. CDR3 region: CASSGGSRNSGANVLTF. In nucleotides, the CDR3 is TGTGCCAGCAGCGGGGGGTCGAGAAACTCTGGGGCCAACGTCCTGACTTTC.